This TCR beta chain stems from a study of OX40 agonist ivuxolimab in advanced cancers. Only in-frame clones appear in the TCRdb table, and some are missing; sequencing was by immunoSEQ multiplex PCR. Of some 150,000 clones in the sample, 90% are singletons; the top ten hold 0.9% to 1.2%. Trimming removed 1 base at V and 3 bases at J, with 16 bases between. The CDR3 is made up of 16 amino acids. Germline CDR1 reads LGHNA; CDR2 reads YNFKEQ. The source material was CD4+ or CD8+ T cells sorted from blood, sampled in a trial of the OX40 agonist ivuxolimab. This receptor was identified in an adult with an advanced solid tumor such as melanoma, head and neck, liver or kidney cancer. The rearrangement joins TRBV4-2 to TRBJ2-7; D might be TRBD2 (7 bases). CDR3 region: CASSQAAGHQIYEQYF. CDR3 in DNA: TGTGCCAGCAGCCAAGCAGCGGGACACCAGATCTACGAGCAGTACTTC.